These T cell receptor beta chains were read from a single sample in a study of T cells in Graves' hyperthyroidism and ophthalmopathy. From the multiplex PCR reads, TCRdb called clonotypes with MiXCR, one entry per CDR3 protein. This table holds 340,000 or so distinct CDR3 sequences, approximately 17% found once. The source material was blood. Source of these receptors: a man aged 30 to 39 with Graves' hyperthyroidism. Both conserved end residues are trimmed from each CDR3. Fields, in order: J gene, CDR3 length, V gene, CDR3 protein.

J: TRBJ2-5
length: 12
V: TRBV7-2
CDR3: ASSPMGFQETQY

J: TRBJ2-6
length: 11
V: TRBV6-1
CDR3: VTQGPGSNVLT

J: TRBJ2-3
length: 10
V: TRBV7-9
CDR3: ASSRDRDTQY

J: TRBJ1-1
length: 11
V: TRBV19
CDR3: ACSPGWGTEAF

J: TRBJ1-6
length: 11
V: TRBV9
CDR3: ASSGTLGSPLH

J: TRBJ2-3
length: 12
V: TRBV9
CDR3: ASSVPARRGTQY

J: TRBJ1-2
length: 12
V: TRBV28
CDR3: ASSLGAGRYGYT

J: TRBJ2-1
length: 17
V: TRBV5-1
CDR3: ASSLQSLDGVLAYNEQF

J: TRBJ1-1
length: 12
V: TRBV6-2/TRBV6-3
CDR3: ASSYGQPGAEAF

J: TRBJ2-7
length: 9
V: TRBV11-1
CDR3: ASSLYEEQY

J: TRBJ2-7
length: 11
V: TRBV29-1
CDR3: SGGTGEPAEQY

J: TRBJ2-2
length: 12
V: TRBV12-3/TRBV12-4
CDR3: ASSPLFNTGELF

J: TRBJ2-1
length: 11
V: TRBV29-1
CDR3: SVPGTLYNEQF

J: TRBJ1-2
length: 15
V: TRBV12-3/TRBV12-4
CDR3: ASSLGTGGAQGYGYT

J: TRBJ2-7
length: 10
V: TRBV19
CDR3: ASMGSSYEQY

J: TRBJ2-1
length: 12
V: TRBV29-1
CDR3: SVEVREVMNEQF

J: TRBJ1-3
length: 11
V: TRBV29-1
CDR3: SVEGWAGNTIY

J: TRBJ2-5
length: 12
V: TRBV5-1
CDR3: ASTSLWGQETQY

J: TRBJ1-2
length: 11
V: TRBV20-1
CDR3: SARKGGVYGYT

J: TRBJ1-5
length: 15
V: TRBV19
CDR3: ASTPTAGVGSNQPQH

J: TRBJ2-7
length: 14
V: TRBV7-3
CDR3: ASSPSGGRSPYEQY

J: TRBJ2-5
length: 12
V: TRBV30
CDR3: AWTTGTGVGTQY

J: TRBJ2-7
length: 17
V: TRBV14
CDR3: ASSQSGLAGGISSYEQY

J: TRBJ2-7
length: 12
V: TRBV6-5
CDR3: ASSYKRERNEQY

J: TRBJ2-3
length: 14
V: TRBV3-1
CDR3: ASSPRTSASIDTQY

J: TRBJ2-1
length: 13
V: TRBV20-1
CDR3: SARAPWGGYNEQF

J: TRBJ2-5
length: 12
V: TRBV12-3/TRBV12-4
CDR3: ASSLRPGTETQY

J: TRBJ2-2
length: 16
V: TRBV11-2
CDR3: ASSSYGLAGENTGELF

J: TRBJ2-6
length: 12
V: TRBV20-1
CDR3: SARGVAGANVLT

J: TRBJ2-1
length: 11
V: TRBV11-2
CDR3: ASKLSPSNEQF

J: TRBJ2-5
length: 13
V: TRBV5-1
CDR3: ASRATGRTGETQY

J: TRBJ1-2
length: 11
V: TRBV5-1
CDR3: ASSLQGRDGYT

J: TRBJ2-2
length: 13
V: TRBV7-6
CDR3: ASSFLTGRTGELF

J: TRBJ2-2
length: 11
V: TRBV7-3
CDR3: ASSLSVTGELF

J: TRBJ2-2
length: 11
V: TRBV5-5
CDR3: ASSFSLTGELF

J: TRBJ1-1
length: 8
V: TRBV30
CDR3: AWSDRQAF

J: TRBJ2-5
length: 12
V: TRBV3-1
CDR3: ASSHRGGQETQY

J: TRBJ2-2
length: 12
V: TRBV20-1
CDR3: SARDQLVAGELF

J: TRBJ2-1
length: 10
V: TRBV5-6
CDR3: ASSLGRAEQF

J: TRBJ1-1
length: 12
V: TRBV5-5
CDR3: ASSPPSLESEAF

J: TRBJ2-7
length: 10
V: TRBV12-3/TRBV12-4
CDR3: ASSHRESEQY

J: TRBJ2-1
length: 14
V: TRBV4-1
CDR3: ASSQESSGAFNEQF

J: TRBJ1-1
length: 13
V: TRBV12-3/TRBV12-4
CDR3: TSSFSTGGVTEAF